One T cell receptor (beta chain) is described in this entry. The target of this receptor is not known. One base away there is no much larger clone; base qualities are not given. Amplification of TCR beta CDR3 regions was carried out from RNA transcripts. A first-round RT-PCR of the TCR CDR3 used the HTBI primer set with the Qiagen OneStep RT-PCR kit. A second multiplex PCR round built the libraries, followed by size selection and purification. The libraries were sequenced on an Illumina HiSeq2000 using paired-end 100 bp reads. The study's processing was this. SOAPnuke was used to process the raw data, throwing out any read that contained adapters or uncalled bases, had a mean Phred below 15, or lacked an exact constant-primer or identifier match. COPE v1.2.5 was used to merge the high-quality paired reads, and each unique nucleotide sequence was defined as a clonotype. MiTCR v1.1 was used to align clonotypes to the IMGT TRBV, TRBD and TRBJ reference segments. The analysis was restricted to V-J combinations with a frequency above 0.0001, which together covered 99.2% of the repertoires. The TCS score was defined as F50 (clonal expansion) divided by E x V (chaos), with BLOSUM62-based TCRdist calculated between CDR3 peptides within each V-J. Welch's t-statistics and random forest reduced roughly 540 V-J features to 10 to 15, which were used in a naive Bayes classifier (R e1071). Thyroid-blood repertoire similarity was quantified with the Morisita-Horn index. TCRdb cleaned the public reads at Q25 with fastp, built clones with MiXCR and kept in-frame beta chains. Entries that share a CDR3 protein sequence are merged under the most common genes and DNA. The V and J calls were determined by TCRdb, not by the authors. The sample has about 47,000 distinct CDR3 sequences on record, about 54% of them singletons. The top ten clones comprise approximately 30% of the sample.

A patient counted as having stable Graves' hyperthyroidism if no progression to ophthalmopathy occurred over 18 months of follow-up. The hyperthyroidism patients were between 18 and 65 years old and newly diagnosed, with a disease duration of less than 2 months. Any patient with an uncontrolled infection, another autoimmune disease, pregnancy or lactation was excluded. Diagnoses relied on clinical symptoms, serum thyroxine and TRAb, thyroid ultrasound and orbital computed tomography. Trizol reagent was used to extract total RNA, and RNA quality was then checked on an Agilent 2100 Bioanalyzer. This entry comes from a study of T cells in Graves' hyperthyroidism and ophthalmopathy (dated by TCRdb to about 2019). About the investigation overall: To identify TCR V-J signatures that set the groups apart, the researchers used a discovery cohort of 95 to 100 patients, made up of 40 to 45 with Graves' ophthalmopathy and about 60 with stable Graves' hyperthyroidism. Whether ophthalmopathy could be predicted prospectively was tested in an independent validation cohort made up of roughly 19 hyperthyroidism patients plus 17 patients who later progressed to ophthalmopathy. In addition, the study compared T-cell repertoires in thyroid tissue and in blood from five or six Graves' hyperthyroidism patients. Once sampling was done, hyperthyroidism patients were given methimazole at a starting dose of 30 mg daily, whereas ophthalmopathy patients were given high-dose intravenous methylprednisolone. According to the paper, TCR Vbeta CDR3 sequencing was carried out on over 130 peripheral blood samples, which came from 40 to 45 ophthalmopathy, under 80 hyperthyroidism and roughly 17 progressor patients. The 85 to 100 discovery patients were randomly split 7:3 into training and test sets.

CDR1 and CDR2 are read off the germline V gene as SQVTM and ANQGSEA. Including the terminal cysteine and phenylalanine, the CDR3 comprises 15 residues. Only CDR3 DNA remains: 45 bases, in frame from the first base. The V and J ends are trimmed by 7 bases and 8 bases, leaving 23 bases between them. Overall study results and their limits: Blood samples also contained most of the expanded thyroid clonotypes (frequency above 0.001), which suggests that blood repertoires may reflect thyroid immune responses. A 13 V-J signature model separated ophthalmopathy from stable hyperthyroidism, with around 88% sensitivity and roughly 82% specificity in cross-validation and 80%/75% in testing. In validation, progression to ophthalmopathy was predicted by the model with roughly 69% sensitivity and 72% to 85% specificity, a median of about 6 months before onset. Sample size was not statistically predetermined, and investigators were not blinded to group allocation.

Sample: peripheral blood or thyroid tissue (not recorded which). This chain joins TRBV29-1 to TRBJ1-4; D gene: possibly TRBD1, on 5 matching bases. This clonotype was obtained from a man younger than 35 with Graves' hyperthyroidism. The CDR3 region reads CSARPGTSGSEKLFF. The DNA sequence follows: TGCAGCGCGAGGCCCGGGACTAGCGGGTCCGAAAAACTGTTTTTT.